The clone carrying this T cell receptor beta chain was observed many times. Its cognate antigen is unknown. This CDR3 spans 14 amino acids. Trimming took off 5 bases at V and 0 bases at J, with 9 bases between the two ends. CDR1 is LGHDT, CDR2 YNNKEL, per germline (reference sequence). These data come from a study of breast tumors, draining lymph nodes, adjacent tissues. Points from the study as a whole: Findings are consistent with lymph node origin and intratumoral expansion of most tumor T cells.

TCRdb itself ran the multiplex PCR reads through MiXCR, one entry per CDR3 protein. The data contain about 89,000 distinct CDR3 sequences, around 29% of them seen just once; the ten biggest clones take up 8.1%. The lymph nodes were axillary draining lymph nodes from breast cancer patients. The genes are TRBV3-1 and TRBJ2-3; perhaps TRBD2 as D (6 bases). The sequence derives from a female donor with breast cancer. Some clones in this sample may be carry-over from other donors' samples. Sequenced input: axillary lymph node tissue. CDR3 coding DNA: TGTGCCAGCAGCTATAGCGGTAGCACAGATACGCAGTATTTT. This codes for CASSYSGSTDTQYF.